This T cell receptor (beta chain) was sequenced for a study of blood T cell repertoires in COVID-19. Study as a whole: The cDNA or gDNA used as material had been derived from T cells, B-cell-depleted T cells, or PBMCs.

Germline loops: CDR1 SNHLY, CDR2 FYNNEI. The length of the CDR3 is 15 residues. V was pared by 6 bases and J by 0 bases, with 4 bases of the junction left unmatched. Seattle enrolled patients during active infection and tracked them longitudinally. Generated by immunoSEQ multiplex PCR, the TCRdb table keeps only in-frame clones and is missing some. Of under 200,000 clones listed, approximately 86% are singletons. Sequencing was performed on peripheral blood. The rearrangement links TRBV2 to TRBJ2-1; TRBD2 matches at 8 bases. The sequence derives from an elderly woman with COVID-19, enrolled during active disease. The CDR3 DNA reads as TGTGCCAGCAGGGAGCGGGAGCTCTCCTACAATGAGCAGTTCTTC. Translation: CASRERELSYNEQFF.